This is a list of T cell receptor beta chains from one sample in a study of molecular identifiers for immune sequencing clone quantification. TCRdb re-called the PCR reads through MiXCR, storing one row per CDR3 protein. The sample has 9,500 to 15,000 distinct CDR3 sequences, 18% seen once; the top ten hold approximately 1.6%. The sample taken for sequencing was naive CD8+ T cells from blood, with Jurkat cell RNA spiked in. These receptors were collected from a human donor in good health. Some libraries in this study had Jurkat cell RNA spiked in. CDR3s include the opening cysteine and the closing phenylalanine or tryptophan. Fields, in order: J gene, V gene, D gene, clone size, CDR3 protein, CDR3 DNA. D genes are given only for firm matches. Size tells how often a clone was seen (once, few, many) or the class of an expanded clone, and some rows leave it out.

>TRBJ2-3|TRBV20-1|TRBD1|medium-sized
CSARSWDRGTDTQYF
TGCAGTGCTAGATCCTGGGACAGGGGCACAGATACGCAGTATTTT
>TRBJ1-1|TRBV25-1|NA|medium-sized
CASRWQTGWNTEAFF
TGTGCCAGCCGGTGGCAGACAGGCTGGAACACTGAAGCTTTCTTT
>TRBJ2-7|TRBV5-6|NA|medium-sized
CASSLALEQYF
TGTGCCAGCAGCTTGGCCCTCGAGCAGTACTTC
>TRBJ2-3|TRBV28|NA|medium-sized
CASSLYHGRTPSTDTQYF
TGTGCCAGCAGTTTATACCACGGACGGACCCCTAGCACAGATACGCAGTATTTT
>TRBJ2-5|TRBV20-1|TRBD1|many
CSARRAGTGVFETQYF
TGCAGTGCTAGAAGAGCCGGGACAGGGGTTTTCGAGACCCAGTACTTC
>TRBJ2-7|TRBV7-2|NA|NA
CANSLEPARRYEQYF
TGTGCCAACAGCTTAGAGCCAGCACGGAGGTACGAGCAGTACTTC
>TRBJ2-7|TRBV5-1|TRBD2|many
CASSFPSGDGSYEQYF
TGCGCCAGCAGCTTTCCTAGCGGAGATGGGAGCTACGAGCAGTACTTC
>TRBJ1-3|TRBV4-3|NA|medium-sized
CASSQDAGSGNTIYF
TGCGCCAGCAGCCAAGACGCAGGCTCTGGAAACACCATATATTTT
>TRBJ1-5|TRBV20-1|NA|medium-sized
CSALDPGLSNQPQHF
TGCAGTGCTTTAGACCCGGGGCTAAGCAATCAGCCCCAGCATTTT
>TRBJ2-1|TRBV13|NA|medium-sized
CASSLPQGLVLEQFF
TGTGCCAGCAGCTTACCGCAGGGCCTTGTCCTGGAGCAGTTCTTC
>TRBJ1-1|TRBV6-5|NA|medium-sized
CASSYSILTANTEAFF
TGTGCCAGCAGTTACTCGATCCTGACGGCGAACACTGAAGCTTTCTTT
>TRBJ1-2|TRBV6-2/TRBV6-3|NA|medium-sized
CASSYVQSYGYTF
TGTGCCAGCAGTTACGTCCAGTCCTATGGCTACACCTTC
>TRBJ1-2|TRBV28|NA|many
CASSSMYGYTF
TGTGCCAGCAGTTCCATGTATGGCTACACCTTC
>TRBJ2-7|TRBV28|NA|many
CASSLDLGSYEQYF
TGTGCCAGCAGTTTAGATCTGGGGTCCTACGAGCAGTACTTC
>TRBJ2-7|TRBV28|NA|NA
CASSFRVPYEQYF
TGTGCCAGCAGTTTCCGCGTTCCCTACGAGCAGTACTTC
>TRBJ2-2|TRBV5-1|TRBD2|few
CASSLGRMGLAGAYTGELFF
TGCGCCAGCAGCTTGGGCCGGATGGGACTAGCGGGAGCATATACCGGGGAGCTGTTTTTT
>TRBJ1-5|TRBV27|NA|many
CASSFRSSNQPQHF
TGTGCCAGCAGTTTCCGGTCCAGCAATCAGCCCCAGCATTTT
>TRBJ1-5|TRBV5-5|TRBD1|few
CASRSTGVNSNQPQHF
TGTGCCAGCAGGTCGACAGGGGTGAATAGCAATCAGCCCCAGCATTTT
>TRBJ2-2|TRBV24-1|NA|many
CATSDLLGTTNTGELFF
TGTGCCACCAGTGATTTGCTAGGCACAACGAACACCGGGGAGCTGTTTTTT
>TRBJ2-5|TRBV7-2|TRBD2|medium-sized
CASSLSGRVWETQYF
TGTGCCAGCAGCTTAAGCGGGAGGGTTTGGGAGACCCAGTACTTC
>TRBJ2-7|TRBV19|TRBD1|many
CASRYQTPQRQGVYEQYF
TGTGCCAGTAGATATCAAACCCCGCAGAGACAGGGGGTCTACGAGCAGTACTTC
>TRBJ2-1|TRBV10-3|NA|many
CAISLDSYNEQFF
TGTGCCATCAGCCTTGACAGTTACAATGAGCAGTTCTTC
>TRBJ1-1|TRBV11-2|NA|few
CASSILTVNTEAFF
TGTGCCAGCAGCATACTCACAGTGAACACTGAAGCTTTCTTT
>TRBJ2-1|TRBV24-1|TRBD2|few
CATSDFAGGQINHNEQFF
TGTGCCACCAGTGATTTTGCGGGGGGGCAAATCAATCACAATGAGCAGTTCTTC
>TRBJ2-7|TRBV29-1|TRBD1|many
CSVEEGTGGNEQYF
TGCAGCGTTGAAGAGGGGACAGGGGGCAACGAGCAGTACTTC
>TRBJ2-3|TRBV13|NA|NA
CAGSHSDTRYF
TGTGCCGGCAGCCATTCAGATACGCGGTATTTT
>TRBJ1-1|TRBV6-5|NA|medium-sized
CASSLGGPNTEAFF
TGTGCCAGCAGCCTCGGAGGGCCGAACACTGAAGCTTTCTTT
>TRBJ1-1|TRBV5-6|NA|many
CASSGGQTNTEAFF
TGTGCCAGCAGCGGAGGACAGACGAACACTGAAGCTTTCTTT
>TRBJ2-2|TRBV7-9|NA|medium-sized
CASSQGSIGELFF
TGTGCCAGCAGCCAAGGATCTATCGGGGAGCTGTTTTTT
>TRBJ2-1|TRBV29-1|NA|NA
CSVGEGGPYNEQFF
TGCAGCGTTGGTGAGGGAGGCCCATACAATGAGCAGTTCTTC